This T cell receptor (beta chain) appears in the sequencing data of a study of blood T cell repertoires in COVID-19. In the authors' methods: Amplification of reference gene primers was used by the study to estimate nucleated cell counts. Data came from immunoSEQ multiplex PCR; TCRdb stores just in-frame clones and leaves some out. From that table come the V and J calls and clone size; the DNA was used to work out D and trimming. The table shows about 210,000 clones, with around 87% occurring only once. Study members were between roughly 18 and 100 years old and lived in 20 to 30 US regions. Clinical history reported by participants formed the basis on which cohorts were assigned. V lost 7 bases, J lost 7 bases, and 13 bases lay in between. This CDR3 comprises 13 residues.

The source material was PBMCs or T cells enriched from blood (not recorded which). The chain uses TRBV12-3 or TRBV12-4 and TRBJ1-4; possibly TRBD1 for D (6 bases). The sequence came from a man between 25 and 39 years old in a cohort exposed to, infected with or recovered from COVID-19 (not recorded which). The CDR3 sequence: CASTRGQSEKLFF. In nucleotides, the CDR3 is TGTGCCAGCACCCGAGGACAGAGTGAAAAACTGTTTTTT.